A single sample is the source of the 8 T cell receptor beta chains below, sequenced in a study of blood T cell repertoires in COVID-19. The method was immunoSEQ multiplex PCR; TCRdb's version includes in-frame clones alone and lacks a portion of them. The sample includes 150,000 to 200,000 clones, approximately 80% of them seen just once. The sequenced sample consisted of PBMCs or T cells enriched from blood (not recorded which). These receptors all stem from a woman aged 55 to 70 who had recovered from COVID-19.

The chain joins TRBV1 to TRBJ2-4; the D call TRBD1 from the table was never checked on the DNA. TRBV1 is a known pseudogene. This CDR3 spans 17 amino acids. CDR3 DNA sequence: TGCACCAGCAGCCAAGATGCTGATCAGTGGGCCAAAAACATTCAGTACTTC. This sequence encodes CTSSQDADQWAKNIQYF.

This chain connects TRBV5-1 to TRBJ2-1; TRBD2 matches at 15 bases. The CDR3 is made up of 19 amino acids. Germline values: CDR1 SGHRS, CDR2 YFSETQ. Trimming cost V 7 bases and J 0 bases; bases outside gene matches: 11. DNA for the CDR3: TGCGCCAGCTCCGGGACTAGCGGGAGGCCTCCGGGCTCCTACAATGAGCAGTTCTTC. Translating it yields CASSGTSGRPPGSYNEQFF.

The chain has TRBV7-9 and TRBJ2-7; 9 bases map to TRBD1. The CDR3 is made up of 15 amino acids. The germline gives CDR1 SEHNR, CDR2 FQNEAQ (reference sequence). Germline trimming cut 4 bases from V and 3 bases from J; bases unmatched to any gene: 7. In nucleotides, the CDR3 is TGTGCCAGCAGCTCAGGGACAGGGTACCACTACGAGCAGTACTTC. The encoded protein is CASSSGTGYHYEQYF. Together with reference TRBV7-9 and TRBJ2-7, the CDR3 gives the full variable domain: DTGVSQNPRHKITKRGQNVTFRCDPISEHNRLYWYRQTLGQGPEFLTYFQNEAQLEKSRLLSDRFSAERPKGSFSTLEIQRTEQGDSAMYLCASSSGTGYHYEQYFGPGTRLTVT.

The chain joins TRBV5-1 to TRBJ2-2; the match to TRBD2 covers 8 bases. The V gene end was trimmed by 4 bases and the J gene end by 6 bases; junction bases not matched to a gene: 8. The CDR3 is made up of 15 amino acids. CDR1 and CDR2 (germline): SGHRS, YFSETQ. The CDR3 nucleotides read TGCGCCAGCAGCCTGAGCGGGAGTGGGTCCGGGGAGCTGTTTTTT. Translating gives CASSLSGSGSGELFF.

This clone occurred once. The gene calls are TRBV5-1 and TRBJ2-1, with 10 bases identical to TRBD1. This CDR3 contains 16 residues. Germline V gene sequence: CDR1 SGHRS, CDR2 YFSETQ. V lost 0 bases, J lost 4 bases, and 4 bases stayed unmatched. This CDR3 reads CASSLGPGQGYNEQFF. CDR3 coding DNA: TGCGCCAGCAGCTTGGGGCCGGGACAGGGGTACAATGAGCAGTTCTTC.

This clone was seen more than once but under ten times. This sequence joins TRBV6-5 and TRBJ1-2; D remains ambiguous. The germline V and J ends were trimmed by 6 bases and 7 bases, with 15 bases remaining between them. The CDR3 extends over 13 amino acids. Germline V gene sequence: CDR1 MNHEY, CDR2 SVGAGI. DNA of the CDR3: TGTGCCAGCAGATCTGCGGCAGGAGGTGGCTACACCTTC. Translation: CASRSAAGGGYTF.

A word on this clone: It may be a read error: a sequence one base away is much more abundant. The gene calls are TRBV2 and TRBJ1-2; weak D call: TRBD1 (5 bases). CDR3 length equals 14 residues. The ends were cut back, 7 bases at V and 8 bases at J, with 20 bases in the middle. Germline-derived CDR1 and CDR2 are SNHLY and FYNNEI. CDR3 nucleotide sequence: TGTGCCAGCAAGATCATTGGGGCAGGGCAAGGCTACACCTTC. Translated, it gives CASKIIGAGQGYTF.

The CDR3 is CASSKAKEGVEQSYEQYF. CDR3 DNA: TGTGCCAGCAGCAAAGCAAAAGAAGGGGTTGAACAGTCCTACGAGCAGTACTTC. The rearrangement uses TRBV21-1 and TRBJ2-7; TRBD1 is taken as the D call from the table, unchecked against the DNA. TRBV21-1 is tagged as a pseudogene. The CDR3 is made up of 18 amino acids.